A selection of T cell receptor beta chains follows, all from one sample in a study of technical replicates of blood from a handful of donors. The assay was immunoSEQ multiplex PCR, and TCRdb's table has in-frame clones only and misses some. The table shows around 30,000 clones, with 90% to 95% occurring only once. Sequences were obtained from PBMCs. All receptors derive from a human donor in good health. Some clones in this sample may be carry-over from other donors' samples. The CDR3 runs from the conserved cysteine through the conserved F or W. A D gene is named only where the DNA matches it firmly. Size values are once, few and many counts, or a class for expanded clones, and some rows have none.

abundance	d_gene	j_gene	v_gene	CDR3aa	CDR3nt
NA	NA	TRBJ1-1	TRBV6-1	CASRNTMNTEAFF	TGTGCCAGCAGGAACACAATGAACACTGAAGCTTTCTTT
once	NA	TRBJ2-7	TRBV11-3	CASSQGHRAEQYF	TGTGCCAGCAGCCAGGGGCACAGGGCCGAGCAGTACTTC
once	TRBD2	TRBJ2-1	TRBV14	CASSPLGGRRNEQFF	TGTGCCAGCAGCCCCCTTGGCGGGAGAAGGAATGAGCAGTTCTTC
NA	TRBD1	TRBJ2-3	TRBV5-1	CASSFGQGRADTQYF	TGCGCCAGCAGCTTTGGACAGGGACGAGCAGATACGCAGTATTTT
NA	NA	TRBJ1-2	TRBV13	CASSSRTAYGYTF	TGTGCCAGCAGCTCTCGGACAGCCTATGGCTACACCTTC
NA	NA	TRBJ2-7	TRBV4-3	CASSQAQPGPYEQYF	TGCGCCAGCAGCCAGGCCCAACCGGGTCCCTACGAGCAGTACTTC
NA	TRBD1	TRBJ2-7	TRBV7-2	CASSLMGQGAPYEQYF	TGTGCCAGCAGCTTAATGGGACAGGGGGCCCCCTACGAGCAGTACTTC
NA	TRBD2	TRBJ2-5	TRBV5-5	CASSLSGGPRGETQYF	TGTGCCAGCAGCCTTAGCGGGGGCCCGAGAGGAGAGACCCAGTACTTC
NA	TRBD1	TRBJ1-4	TRBV29-1	CSVDRGDEKLFF	TGCAGCGTTGACAGGGGGGATGAAAAACTGTTTTTT
NA	NA	TRBJ2-5	TRBV7-2	CASKGDSLQETQYF	TGTGCCAGTAAAGGAGACTCTCTCCAAGAGACCCAGTACTTC
few	NA	TRBJ2-7	TRBV28	CASSLSDRSYEQYF	TGTGCCAGCAGTCTTTCAGACAGGAGCTACGAGCAGTACTTC
NA	TRBD2	TRBJ2-7	TRBV30	CAWNPGTSGSYYLHEQYF	TGTGCCTGGAATCCCGGGACTAGCGGGAGTTACTACCTCCACGAGCAGTACTTC
NA	NA	TRBJ1-5	TRBV5-1	CASLPGRLYSNQPQHF	TGCGCCAGCCTGCCAGGGAGGCTGTATAGCAATCAGCCCCAGCATTTT
NA	TRBD2	TRBJ2-3	TRBV4-2	CASRAGAILTDTQYF	TGTGCCAGCAGAGCGGGGGCCATCCTCACAGATACGCAGTATTTT
once	NA	TRBJ1-2	TRBV9	CASSRRDKTNYGYTF	TGTGCCAGCAGCCGACGGGACAAGACTAACTATGGCTACACCTTC
NA	TRBD1	TRBJ1-4	TRBV5-6	CASSFRTGVEKLFF	TGTGCCAGCAGCTTCCGGACAGGGGTGGAAAAACTGTTTTTT
NA	TRBD2	TRBJ2-3	TRBV6-5	CASTSPGLGENTQYF	TGTGCCAGCACCTCGCCGGGACTAGGAGAAAATACGCAGTATTTT
NA	TRBD1	TRBJ2-7	TRBV9	CASSVEWDSSYEQYF	TGTGCCAGCAGCGTAGAATGGGACAGTTCCTACGAGCAGTACTTC
NA	NA	TRBJ1-2	TRBV7-2	CASSFSPGSLYGYTF	TGTGCCAGCAGCTTCAGTCCAGGGTCCCTCTATGGCTACACCTTC
NA	NA	TRBJ1-1	TRBV7-9	CASSSTGFKAFF	TGTGCCAGCAGCTCCACAGGGTTTAAAGCTTTCTTT
NA	NA	TRBJ2-7	TRBV6-1	CASRVTAPGKEYF	TGTGCCAGCAGGGTAACCGCCCCCGGGAAGGAGTACTTC
NA	TRBD1	TRBJ1-2	TRBV7-8	CASSLRTGDLLGYTF	TGTGCCAGCAGCTTAAGGACAGGGGATCTTCTGGGCTACACCTTC
NA	NA	TRBJ2-2	TRBV4-3	CASSQDLWNRDGPGELFF	TGCGCCAGCAGCCAAGATTTGTGGAACAGGGATGGCCCCGGGGAGCTGTTTTTT
NA	NA	TRBJ2-7	TRBV20-1	CSALDSYEQYF	TGCAGTGCGCTGGACAGCTACGAGCAGTACTTC
NA	TRBD2	TRBJ2-7	TRBV9	CASSVGSGNSYEQYF	TGTGCCAGCAGCGTAGGAAGCGGGAATTCCTACGAGCAGTACTTC
few	NA	TRBJ2-7	TRBV27	CASSVEQGSYEQYF	TGTGCCAGCAGTGTCGAACAGGGTTCCTACGAGCAGTACTTC
NA	TRBD2	TRBJ2-2	TRBV10-3	CAISKLAATGELFF	TGTGCCATCAGTAAACTAGCGGCAACCGGGGAGCTGTTTTTT
NA	TRBD1	TRBJ1-2	TRBV10-3	CAISRQGVDGYTF	TGTGCCATCAGCAGACAGGGGGTCGATGGCTACACCTTC
NA	NA	TRBJ1-1	TRBV6-1	CASSAYRNTEAFF	TGTGCCAGCAGTGCTTACAGGAACACTGAAGCTTTCTTT
few	NA	TRBJ2-4	TRBV6-6	CASSLTGGVNIQYF	TGTGCCAGCAGCCTCACAGGGGGGGTTAACATTCAGTACTTC
NA	TRBD1	TRBJ1-6	TRBV6-6	CATTDYRGSPLHF	TGTGCCACAACCGACTACAGGGGTTCACCCCTCCACTTT